This T cell receptor (beta chain) is from a study of blood T cell repertoires in COVID-19. Some clones are missing from TCRdb's copy, which holds only in-frame ones; the method was immunoSEQ multiplex PCR. The repertoire includes 160,000 or so clones, around 83% of them detected once, and around 15% sits in the top ten. The CDR3 contains 14 residues. CDR1 is SEHNR, CDR2 FQNEAQ, per germline (reference sequence). Deletions cut 7 bases from V and 7 bases from J, with 14 bases between. The chain is built from TRBV7-9 and TRBJ1-6; possible D gene TRBD1, 5 bases. The sequence was obtained from a man aged 45-60 years who had recovered from COVID-19. Sequenced: PBMCs or T cells enriched from blood (not recorded which). CDR3 amino acids: CASTPGSGNSPLHF. Written as DNA, the CDR3 is TGTGCCAGCACACCCGGTTCAGGGAATTCACCCCTCCACTTT.